This T cell receptor (beta chain) emerged from a study of cytomegalovirus exposure and HLA in healthy donors (TCRdb year 2017). Regarding the complete study: According to an earlier analysis of 587 of the donors, roughly 180 million T cells yielded over 90 million unique TCR beta sequences and approximately 300 Gb of sequence data. Approximately 300 gigabases of sequencing data and around 85 million unique TCR sequences made up an early release that covered over 550 HLA-typed donors. Besides the first cohort of roughly 660 subjects, a separate validation cohort made up of over a hundred different subjects was used. To predict cytomegalovirus infection status, the study combined high-throughput TCR immunosequencing, statistical association of individual TCRs with disease status, and machine learning. Of the 398 genotyped donors, 75% to 85% were placed in the genetic ancestry cluster associated with self-reported Caucasian donors. Because of strong linkage in the cohort, four to six DR-DQ haplotypes were treated as single units for association and clustering. Every discovery cohort repertoire had been produced on one sequencing platform. A later genetic analysis used genome-wide SNP genotypes for about 60% of the roughly 700 donors, treating that subset as a discovery cohort. The study used immunosequencing to profile the T cell repertoires of more than 650 subjects and linked those repertoires to cytomegalovirus serostatus. The study was designed to test whether signatures of past pathogen exposure could be identified by cataloging public T cell receptors. To study patterns of TCR occurrence, a later analysis re-analyzed previously published TCR beta repertoires from under 750 donors and added high-resolution HLA genotyping. Class I and class II HLA loci were covered by the typing at four-digit resolution. To decide whether each TCR beta V gene segment behaved as functional or pseudogenic, an earlier analysis of fewer than 750 of the donors relied on high-throughput TCR beta sequencing. Alongside the repertoire data, information on donor age, sex, ethnicity and CMV serostatus was compiled. Typing coverage differed by locus: A, B, C, DRB1 and DQB1 were typed in about 620-630 donors, DQA1 in about 500, DPA1 in 600 to 610, and DPB1 in approximately 450. The later analysis used no new phenotypic data to find candidate immune exposures, relying instead on TCR beta sequences and their occurrence across donors. On average, roughly 250,000 unique TCR beta nucleotide sequences were sequenced per donor among some 420 genotyped donors of the cohort, with 15% to 20% of those sequences being non-productive.

Library prep was done by the immunoSEQ multiplex PCR assay. For the multiplex PCR, a mixture combining 60 forward primers for TCR Vbeta segments and 13 reverse primers for TCR Jbeta segments was used. A multiplex PCR assay on genomic DNA amplified the CDR3 region of rearranged TCR beta genes. The amplified TCR beta libraries were sequenced on the Illumina HiSeq System as 87-base-pair reads. As for the authors' bioinformatics: In a later analysis, 80 million or so unique TCR beta chains were counted across the 666 repertoires, and about 9.9 million of these chains were shared by at least two donors. Raw reads were error-corrected and collapsed into unique sequences by a nearest-neighbor algorithm in which closely related sequences were merged to remove PCR and sequencing errors. Alignment of CDR3 sequences to IMGT reference sequences was used to assign V, D and J gene segments. For a sequence to be retained, a match of at least six nucleotides to both a V gene segment and a J gene segment was required. A rearrangement was called productive if the CDR3 had no stop codons and remained in frame with V and J, and every other rearrangement was called non-productive. CDR3 was defined by IMGT convention, running from the second conserved V-encoded cysteine to the conserved J-encoded phenylalanine. Sequences without an unambiguous match to a single V gene segment were excluded from the earlier analysis of 450 to 650 of the donors. In an earlier analysis of roughly 500 of the donors, V segments were called functional above 56.7% productive rearrangements and were called segregating when the between-donor standard deviation exceeded 5%. To diagnose cytomegalovirus status from the catalog of TCR beta chain sequences, a statistical classification framework was built. A later analysis assigned V and J genes by comparing TCR nucleotide sequences with IMGT/GENE-DB human TR gene sequences. In a later analysis, CDR3 sequences and most-parsimonious VDJ recombination scenarios were assigned using the TCRdist pipeline. A later analysis defined each TCR beta chain by its CDR3 amino acid sequence plus V-gene family, and excluded reads lacking a unique V-gene family. As a way to deal with suspected cross-contamination and a sequencing artifact, a later analysis dropped roughly 620 nucleotide sequences that were highly shared and had low generation probability. A later analysis calculated a clonal expansion index for each public chain from normalized within-repertoire ranks of inferred template counts. In a later analysis, generation probabilities were computed using a VDJ recombination model fitted to out-of-frame rearrangements, and the results were checked against IGoR. In a later analysis, hypergeometric tests were used to score TCR-TCR, TCR-HLA and TCR-CMV co-occurrence, with a repertoire-size bias correction applied to TCR pairs. A later analysis estimated false discovery rates by permuting HLA or CMV assignments 20 times. In a later analysis, co-occurring TCRs were grouped using DBSCAN, and TCRdist sequence similarity was added for clustering within HLA-allele-positive subsets. Repertoires with fewer than 30,000 or more than 120,000 public chains were left out of co-occurrence clustering, as were a few repertoires with anomalous nucleotide sharing. Held by TCRdb, this immuneACCESS table contains in-frame sequences only and omits some clones. Under half of the omission traces to an unresolved V gene where checked; the cause of the rest is unknown. The D gene and trimming were derived from the DNA, and the V and J assignments and clone size from that table. The sample has about 84,000 clones on record. The ten largest account for 0.58% of the sample.

CDR1 SGHKS and CDR2 YYEKEE are derived from the germline V gene (reference sequence). Deletion took 1 base off V and 1 base off J, with a span of 12 bases between the germline ends. The CDR3 measures 15 amino acids from cysteine to phenylalanine. The retained sequence is limited to the CDR3, 45 bases, with the frame set at the first base. Overall results and qualifications from the work: Most CMV-associated TCR beta chains appeared to be HLA-restricted in a later analysis, and the HLA associations seemed to be driven largely by CMV exposure. Only TCR beta chains were sequenced in this cohort, and the absence of alpha or paired-chain data limited detectable features. Roughly uniform sequencing depth across donors was assumed in presence/absence analyses, although this assumption may not hold. In an earlier analysis of more than 450 of the donors, most TCR beta V segments were observed in productive rearrangements about 87% or about 30% of the time, broadly matching IMGT annotations. When HLA alleles, especially DR and DQ, strongly co-occurred, TCR associations were difficult to assign to individual alleles. A cluster of highly shared sequence variants was judged likely to be a technical artifact of the sequencing pipeline. A later analysis reported that several top co-occurrence clusters appeared linked to parvovirus B19, influenza, CMV and Epstein-Barr virus. Some IMGT-functional V segments, including TRBV6-2 and TRBV6-3, could not be told apart with the 87-base-pair reads, so those segments were excluded. A total of 164 TCR beta chains were listed by the study as associated with cytomegalovirus. In a later genetic analysis, fewer N-insertions in productive TCRs were reported among donors in an Asian-associated ancestry cluster than the roughly 700-donor mean. A later genetic analysis associated a missense DCLRE1C variant with V-gene and J-gene trimming of TCR beta chains, and an independent cohort replicated the association. A later analysis found that TCR association rates varied across HLA loci, with DRB1 alleles showing the most associated TCRs and HLA-C alleles the fewest. According to the authors, the approach could potentially be generalized to other disease states and immunological phenotypes. Linkage disequilibrium might explain the correlated functional status among segregating V segments, but an unknown experimental factor could not be excluded. Because some donors lacked HLA typing at each locus, the association tests relied only on the typed subset. The only immune exposure information available for the cohort was CMV serostatus. Some 16 rarely observed V segments, including chromosome 9 orphons, were excluded from the earlier analysis of about 500 of the donors because counts were too low. While some public TCRs were present in many individuals, most TCR sequences turned up only very rarely across donors. A further reported finding was that TCR beta sequences accurately predicted the HLA-A and HLA-B alleles for most subjects in the first cohort. In vitro tests confirmed that a few of the cytomegalovirus-associated TCR beta chains recognize cytomegalovirus antigens. A later analysis associated approximately 17,000 TCR beta sequences with specific HLA alleles at a false discovery rate of 0.05. In a later analysis, HLA-associated TCR beta chains showed more clonal expansion and lower generation probabilities than non-associated chains that were equally common. The classifier was reported to diagnose cytomegalovirus status with high specificity and sensitivity in both the original cohort and the validation cohort.

The cohort comprised under 700 healthy bone marrow donors. At the time of sampling, every cohort member was nominally healthy, though immune exposures that went unrecorded were likely present. The donor tested CMV seronegative and was one of the 352 seronegative cohort members. A peripheral blood sample was provided by each donor, and peripheral blood mononuclear cells were used for TCR beta sequencing. Genomic DNA was extracted from the blood cell samples with the Qiagen DNeasy Blood Extraction Kit. Of note for this clone: Its recognized antigen is unknown.

The V gene is TRBV5-5 and the J gene is TRBJ2-7; the D gene remains uncertain. This clonotype was sampled from a man in his forties or fifties in good health and CMV-seronegative. The specimen was PBMCs. The CDR3 amino acid sequence is: CASSLNVGGSYEQYF. At the DNA level, the sequence is TGTGCCAGCAGCTTGAATGTTGGCGGATCCTACGAGCAGTACTTC.